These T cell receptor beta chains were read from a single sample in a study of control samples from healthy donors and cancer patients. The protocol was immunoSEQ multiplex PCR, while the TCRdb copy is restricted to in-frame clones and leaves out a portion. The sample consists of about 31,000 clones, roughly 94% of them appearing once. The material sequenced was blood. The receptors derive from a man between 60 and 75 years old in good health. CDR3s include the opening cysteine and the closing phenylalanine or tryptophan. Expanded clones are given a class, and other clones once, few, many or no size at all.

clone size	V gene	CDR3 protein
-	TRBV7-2	CASSETSGGANEQFF
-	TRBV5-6	CASSFVGGTSTDTQYF
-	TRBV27	CASSLSGGRTEAFF
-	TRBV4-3	CASGDRLSSGNTIYF
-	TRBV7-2	CASTYRGANEKLFF
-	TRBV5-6	CASSFQGGNTIYF
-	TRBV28	CASSLGGRRIGETQYF
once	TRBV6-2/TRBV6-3	CASSYGSQGTGYTF
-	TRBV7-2	CASSQPAPLRGYTF
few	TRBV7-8	CASSSTRTGGAYGYTF
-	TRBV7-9	CASSLGTSGGYSTEAFF
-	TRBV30	CAWSVLAGAGDTQYF
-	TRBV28	CASSFSGLRGQETQYF
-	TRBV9	CASTPSGTEQFF
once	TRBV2	CASSEEWNTEAFF
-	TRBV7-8	CASSLADRGSTEAFF
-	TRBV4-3	CASSQEYGAFDYGYTF
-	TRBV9	CASSVTPSTDTQYF
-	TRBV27	CASSLYSSGGFSYNEQFF
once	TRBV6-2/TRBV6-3	CASSYSSSGTGLMNTEAFF
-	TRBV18	CASSPRTGELNGYTF
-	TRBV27	CASSWGQKITGELFF
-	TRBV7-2	CASSLRQASNEKLFF
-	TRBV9	CASSPKGAGGYNEQFF
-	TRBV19	CASSPEGTNGYTF
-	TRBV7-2	CASAYRGQYYEQYF